The rows below give T cell receptor beta chains drawn from one sample of a study of T cell repertoires in cytomegalovirus infection. These receptors' antigens are unknown. TCRdb fed the reads into MiXCR, producing one record per CDR3 protein. The sample has hundreds of thousands of distinct CDR3 sequences; approximately 30% are singletons. Source: cultured CD8+ T cells from PBMCs, taken from culture after CMV antigen stimulation. These receptors were collected from a human donor in good health (CMV status not recorded). Some clones in this sample may be carry-over from other donors' samples. CDR3s include the opening cysteine and the closing phenylalanine or tryptophan. The D gene is left open where the match is weak. For some rows the clone size is stated as once, few or many, or as a class when expanded; others skip it.

clone size: NA; D gene: TRBD1; J gene: TRBJ2-3; CDR3 length: 15; V gene: TRBV6-2/TRBV6-3; CDR3 protein: CAMTEGTGVADTQYF; CDR3 DNA: TGTGCCATGACAGAAGGGACAGGGGTAGCAGATACGCAGTATTTT
clone size: NA; D gene: TRBD1; J gene: TRBJ2-3; CDR3 length: 16; V gene: TRBV7-9; CDR3 protein: CASSLPRTGNADTQYF; CDR3 DNA: TGTGCCAGCAGCCTTCCCCGGACAGGGAACGCAGATACGCAGTATTTT
clone size: NA; D gene: TRBD1; J gene: TRBJ2-5; CDR3 length: 17; V gene: TRBV6-2/TRBV6-3; CDR3 protein: CASSYSRRDRDQETQYF; CDR3 DNA: TGTGCCAGCAGTTACTCGAGGCGGGACAGGGACCAAGAGACCCAGTACTTC
clone size: few; D gene: NA; J gene: TRBJ2-5; CDR3 length: 14; V gene: TRBV28; CDR3 protein: CASSLEKLSETQYF; CDR3 DNA: TGTGCCAGCAGTTTAGAAAAACTGTCGGAGACCCAGTACTTC
clone size: many; D gene: NA; J gene: TRBJ1-4; CDR3 length: 16; V gene: TRBV7-2; CDR3 protein: CASSLVLWDKNEKLFF; CDR3 DNA: TGTGCCAGCAGCTTAGTCCTATGGGACAAGAATGAAAAACTGTTTTTT
clone size: NA; D gene: NA; J gene: TRBJ1-1; CDR3 length: 14; V gene: TRBV6-1; CDR3 protein: CASSEYILNTEAFF; CDR3 DNA: TGTGCCAGCAGTGAATATATTCTGAACACTGAAGCTTTCTTT
clone size: few; D gene: NA; J gene: TRBJ1-5; CDR3 length: 15; V gene: TRBV12-5; CDR3 protein: CASARRPPPGQPQHF; CDR3 DNA: TGTGCTAGTGCCCGTCGGCCCCCCCCGGGTCAGCCCCAGCATTTT
clone size: NA; D gene: TRBD1; J gene: TRBJ2-3; CDR3 length: 17; V gene: TRBV6-1; CDR3 protein: CASSDRDRERFTDTQYF; CDR3 DNA: TGTGCCAGCAGTGACAGGGACAGGGAAAGATTCACAGATACGCAGTATTTT
clone size: NA; D gene: TRBD2; J gene: TRBJ2-5; CDR3 length: 15; V gene: TRBV12-3/TRBV12-4; CDR3 protein: CVSSLGLAGVATQYF; CDR3 DNA: TGTGTCAGCAGTTTAGGACTAGCGGGGGTTGCGACCCAGTACTTC
clone size: NA; D gene: NA; J gene: TRBJ2-3; CDR3 length: 15; V gene: TRBV6-2/TRBV6-3; CDR3 protein: CASSPRDGYTDTQYF; CDR3 DNA: TGTGCCAGCAGTCCCCGGGACGGATACACAGATACGCAGTATTTT
clone size: once; D gene: TRBD2; J gene: TRBJ2-5; CDR3 length: 17; V gene: TRBV6-2/TRBV6-3; CDR3 protein: CASSKREATSSVETQYF; CDR3 DNA: TGTGCCAGCAGCAAAAGGGAGGCGACTAGCAGTGTGGAGACCCAGTACTTC
clone size: NA; D gene: TRBD1; J gene: TRBJ1-2; CDR3 length: 14; V gene: TRBV6-5; CDR3 protein: CASSYSGQEYGYTF; CDR3 DNA: TGTGCCAGCAGTTATTCCGGACAGGAATATGGCTACACCTTC
clone size: once; D gene: NA; J gene: TRBJ1-2; CDR3 length: 16; V gene: TRBV9; CDR3 protein: CASSITSTGPGYGYTF; CDR3 DNA: TGTGCCAGCAGCATAACCTCTACAGGGCCTGGCTATGGCTACACCTTC
clone size: NA; D gene: TRBD2; J gene: TRBJ2-1; CDR3 length: 16; V gene: TRBV6-2/TRBV6-3; CDR3 protein: CASSYLAGGFDNEQFF; CDR3 DNA: TGTGCCAGCAGTTACCTAGCGGGGGGCTTTGACAATGAGCAGTTCTTC
clone size: NA; D gene: NA; J gene: TRBJ1-6; CDR3 length: 14; V gene: TRBV20-1; CDR3 protein: CSARGGEGDSPLHF; CDR3 DNA: TGCAGTGCTAGAGGTGGGGAAGGGGATTCACCCCTCCACTTT
clone size: many; D gene: TRBD2; J gene: TRBJ2-3; CDR3 length: 16; V gene: TRBV12-3/TRBV12-4; CDR3 protein: CASSLLAGDPTDTQYF; CDR3 DNA: TGTGCCAGCAGTTTATTAGCGGGGGACCCCACAGATACGCAGTATTTT
clone size: NA; D gene: NA; J gene: TRBJ2-3; CDR3 length: 16; V gene: TRBV2; CDR3 protein: CASSDGARVIGDTQYF; CDR3 DNA: TGTGCCAGCAGTGATGGGGCCAGGGTGATTGGAGATACGCAGTATTTT
clone size: few; D gene: TRBD1; J gene: TRBJ2-5; CDR3 length: 15; V gene: TRBV15; CDR3 protein: CATSRIGTVQETQYF; CDR3 DNA: TGTGCCACCAGCCGAATTGGGACAGTCCAAGAGACCCAGTACTTC
clone size: NA; D gene: TRBD2; J gene: TRBJ2-1; CDR3 length: 15; V gene: TRBV20-1; CDR3 protein: CSARQRGTTYNEQFF; CDR3 DNA: TGCAGTGCTAGGCAGCGGGGGACTACCTACAATGAGCAGTTCTTC
clone size: few; D gene: TRBD1; J gene: TRBJ2-2; CDR3 length: 15; V gene: TRBV7-9; CDR3 protein: CASSMDRGLTGELFF; CDR3 DNA: TGTGCCAGCAGCATGGACAGGGGACTCACCGGGGAGCTGTTTTTT
clone size: many; D gene: TRBD1; J gene: TRBJ1-6; CDR3 length: 14; V gene: TRBV28; CDR3 protein: CASSLGQGGSPLHF; CDR3 DNA: TGTGCCAGCAGTTTAGGACAGGGGGGGTCACCCCTCCACTTT
clone size: NA; D gene: NA; J gene: TRBJ2-7; CDR3 length: 16; V gene: TRBV7-6; CDR3 protein: CASSTQEGVLFYEQYF; CDR3 DNA: TGTGCCAGCAGCACCCAAGAGGGGGTATTATTTTACGAGCAGTACTTC
clone size: many; D gene: TRBD1; J gene: TRBJ1-6; CDR3 length: 16; V gene: TRBV7-6; CDR3 protein: CASSLKRDRGNSPLHF; CDR3 DNA: TGTGCCAGCAGCTTAAAAAGGGACAGGGGCAATTCACCCCTCCACTTT
clone size: NA; D gene: TRBD2; J gene: TRBJ2-3; CDR3 length: 14; V gene: TRBV12-3/TRBV12-4; CDR3 protein: CASSPGGERSTQYF; CDR3 DNA: TGTGCCAGCAGTCCCGGGGGGGAACGGTCGACGCAGTATTTT
clone size: NA; D gene: NA; J gene: TRBJ2-3; CDR3 length: 17; V gene: TRBV6-1; CDR3 protein: CASRTRGSQARTDTQYF; CDR3 DNA: TGTGCCAGCAGGACAAGGGGCAGCCAGGCCCGCACAGATACGCAGTATTTT
clone size: NA; D gene: NA; J gene: TRBJ2-3; CDR3 length: 16; V gene: TRBV7-8; CDR3 protein: CASSFHYEGSTDTQYF; CDR3 DNA: TGTGCCAGCAGCTTCCATTACGAGGGCAGCACAGATACGCAGTATTTT
clone size: NA; D gene: TRBD2; J gene: TRBJ2-5; CDR3 length: 18; V gene: TRBV27; CDR3 protein: CASSPEVRLAGAQETQYF; CDR3 DNA: TGTGCCAGCAGTCCCGAAGTGCGACTAGCGGGGGCTCAAGAGACCCAGTACTTC
clone size: NA; D gene: NA; J gene: TRBJ2-2; CDR3 length: 11; V gene: TRBV29-1; CDR3 protein: CSVPQDGELFF; CDR3 DNA: TGCAGCGTTCCCCAAGACGGGGAGCTGTTTTTT
clone size: many; D gene: NA; J gene: TRBJ1-5; CDR3 length: 16; V gene: TRBV7-8; CDR3 protein: CASSFGGDQRNQPQHF; CDR3 DNA: TGTGCCAGCAGCTTTGGCGGGGACCAGAGAAATCAGCCCCAGCATTTT
clone size: NA; D gene: TRBD1; J gene: TRBJ2-5; CDR3 length: 15; V gene: TRBV15; CDR3 protein: CATSRDLRTGETQYF; CDR3 DNA: TGTGCCACCAGCAGAGATCTGCGGACAGGAGAGACCCAGTACTTC
clone size: NA; D gene: TRBD1; J gene: TRBJ1-6; CDR3 length: 14; V gene: TRBV6-5; CDR3 protein: CASSYWTGNSPLHF; CDR3 DNA: TGTGCCAGCAGTTACTGGACAGGGAATTCACCCCTCCACTTT
clone size: NA; D gene: TRBD1; J gene: TRBJ1-5; CDR3 length: 15; V gene: TRBV6-6; CDR3 protein: CASTDRVNSNQPQHF; CDR3 DNA: TGTGCCAGCACAGACAGGGTCAATAGCAATCAGCCCCAGCATTTT
clone size: NA; D gene: TRBD1; J gene: TRBJ1-4; CDR3 length: 11; V gene: TRBV29-1; CDR3 protein: CSVEVLGTEIF; CDR3 DNA: TGCAGCGTTGAAGTCTTAGGGACAGAAATATTT
clone size: NA; D gene: NA; J gene: TRBJ1-2; CDR3 length: 15; V gene: TRBV7-2; CDR3 protein: CASSSTPGPNYGYTF; CDR3 DNA: TGTGCCAGCAGCTCGACACCGGGACCTAACTATGGCTACACCTTC
clone size: few; D gene: NA; J gene: TRBJ2-7; CDR3 length: 12; V gene: TRBV6-1; CDR3 protein: CASIQTSYEQYF; CDR3 DNA: TGTGCCAGCATACAGACCTCCTACGAGCAGTACTTC
clone size: NA; D gene: TRBD2; J gene: TRBJ2-2; CDR3 length: 16; V gene: TRBV27; CDR3 protein: CASLGGGGRDTGELFF; CDR3 DNA: TGTGCCAGCCTTGGCGGGGGGGGGAGAGACACCGGGGAGCTGTTTTTT
clone size: few; D gene: TRBD1; J gene: TRBJ2-1; CDR3 length: 18; V gene: TRBV27; CDR3 protein: CASRPGQGGESSYNEQFF; CDR3 DNA: TGTGCCAGCAGACCGGGACAGGGTGGAGAAAGTTCCTACAATGAGCAGTTCTTC
clone size: many; D gene: NA; J gene: TRBJ1-6; CDR3 length: 14; V gene: TRBV12-3/TRBV12-4; CDR3 protein: CASSLGGLNSPLHF; CDR3 DNA: TGTGCCAGCAGTTTAGGCGGACTTAATTCACCCCTCCACTTT
clone size: many; D gene: NA; J gene: TRBJ2-6; CDR3 length: 16; V gene: TRBV7-9; CDR3 protein: CASRPHTSTGANVLTF; CDR3 DNA: TGTGCCAGCAGACCTCACACTAGTACTGGGGCCAACGTCCTGACTTTC
clone size: NA; D gene: NA; J gene: TRBJ1-4; CDR3 length: 16; V gene: TRBV10-3; CDR3 protein: CAISESRTWLSEKLFF; CDR3 DNA: TGTGCCATCAGTGAGTCTCGGACATGGCTAAGTGAAAAACTGTTTTTT
clone size: NA; D gene: NA; J gene: TRBJ2-4; CDR3 length: 17; V gene: TRBV19; CDR3 protein: CASSIKDSYLAKNIQYF; CDR3 DNA: TGTGCCAGTAGTATAAAGGACAGTTATTTAGCCAAAAACATTCAGTACTTC
clone size: few; D gene: NA; J gene: TRBJ1-4; CDR3 length: 14; V gene: TRBV7-9; CDR3 protein: CASSNFATNEKLFF; CDR3 DNA: TGTGCCAGCAGCAATTTTGCAACTAATGAAAAACTGTTTTTT
clone size: many; D gene: NA; J gene: TRBJ1-5; CDR3 length: 18; V gene: TRBV7-2; CDR3 protein: CASSPSFRIGFSNQPQHF; CDR3 DNA: TGTGCCAGCAGCCCCTCTTTTAGGATCGGGTTTAGCAATCAGCCCCAGCATTTT
clone size: NA; D gene: NA; J gene: TRBJ2-5; CDR3 length: 15; V gene: TRBV7-6; CDR3 protein: CASSLVWSQTETQYF; CDR3 DNA: TGTGCCAGCAGCTTAGTCTGGTCCCAAACCGAGACCCAGTACTTC
clone size: few; D gene: NA; J gene: TRBJ2-3; CDR3 length: 15; V gene: TRBV27; CDR3 protein: CASSLSMGRTDTQYF; CDR3 DNA: TGTGCCAGCAGTTTATCGATGGGCCGCACAGATACGCAGTATTTT
clone size: many; D gene: NA; J gene: TRBJ2-3; CDR3 length: 16; V gene: TRBV7-7; CDR3 protein: CASSLAGAFGTDTQYF; CDR3 DNA: TGTGCTAGCAGCTTAGCAGGGGCATTCGGCACAGATACGCAGTATTTT
clone size: NA; D gene: NA; J gene: TRBJ2-1; CDR3 length: 14; V gene: TRBV24-1; CDR3 protein: CATMGRENYNEQFF; CDR3 DNA: TGTGCTACCATGGGCAGGGAGAACTACAATGAGCAGTTCTTC
clone size: NA; D gene: TRBD1; J gene: TRBJ2-1; CDR3 length: 18; V gene: TRBV6-2/TRBV6-3; CDR3 protein: CASSSLPGQYLTYNEQFF; CDR3 DNA: TGTGCCAGCAGTTCTCTACCGGGACAGTATCTTACCTACAATGAGCAGTTCTTC
clone size: NA; D gene: TRBD2; J gene: TRBJ2-1; CDR3 length: 20; V gene: TRBV5-4; CDR3 protein: CASSWYRLTLAGGPHNEQFF; CDR3 DNA: TGTGCCAGCAGCTGGTACAGGCTAACCCTAGCGGGGGGCCCCCACAATGAGCAGTTCTTC
clone size: NA; D gene: NA; J gene: TRBJ2-6; CDR3 length: 17; V gene: TRBV7-6; CDR3 protein: CASSLDLVSSGANVLTF; CDR3 DNA: TGTGCCAGCAGCTTAGATCTGGTTTCCTCTGGGGCCAACGTCCTGACTTTC
clone size: NA; D gene: NA; J gene: TRBJ1-1; CDR3 length: 18; V gene: TRBV19; CDR3 protein: CASTPGHWRYDSDTEAFF; CDR3 DNA: TGTGCCAGTACACCGGGACACTGGCGGTATGATTCAGACACTGAAGCTTTCTTT
clone size: NA; D gene: NA; J gene: TRBJ2-3; CDR3 length: 17; V gene: TRBV3-1; CDR3 protein: CASSQEILSSSMDTQYF; CDR3 DNA: TGTGCCAGCAGCCAAGAAATTTTGTCTAGCAGCATGGATACGCAGTATTTT
clone size: many; D gene: NA; J gene: TRBJ2-1; CDR3 length: 12; V gene: TRBV7-6; CDR3 protein: CASSLYGNEQFF; CDR3 DNA: TGTGCCAGCAGCTTATATGGCAATGAGCAGTTCTTC
clone size: once; D gene: NA; J gene: TRBJ2-7; CDR3 length: 14; V gene: TRBV6-2/TRBV6-3; CDR3 protein: CASTNRGGAYEQYF; CDR3 DNA: TGTGCCAGCACTAACAGGGGGGGAGCCTACGAGCAGTACTTC
clone size: few; D gene: TRBD1; J gene: TRBJ2-5; CDR3 length: 15; V gene: TRBV19; CDR3 protein: CASSLTGTGQETQYF; CDR3 DNA: TGTGCCAGTAGTTTGACCGGGACAGGACAAGAGACCCAGTACTTC
clone size: few; D gene: NA; J gene: TRBJ2-1; CDR3 length: 17; V gene: TRBV4-1; CDR3 protein: CASSQDASGTPYNEQFF; CDR3 DNA: TGCGCCAGCAGCCAAGATGCTTCCGGGACACCCTACAATGAGCAGTTCTTC
clone size: NA; D gene: TRBD2; J gene: TRBJ2-1; CDR3 length: 16; V gene: TRBV10-3; CDR3 protein: CAITRTSWGEYNEQFF; CDR3 DNA: TGTGCCATCACTAGGACTAGCTGGGGGGAGTACAATGAGCAGTTCTTC
clone size: NA; D gene: TRBD1; J gene: TRBJ2-1; CDR3 length: 15; V gene: TRBV4-1; CDR3 protein: CASSQMDRRDNEQFF; CDR3 DNA: TGCGCCAGCAGCCAGATGGACAGGAGAGACAATGAGCAGTTCTTC
clone size: NA; D gene: TRBD1; J gene: TRBJ2-7; CDR3 length: 15; V gene: TRBV7-9; CDR3 protein: CASSKRQGPGGEQYF; CDR3 DNA: TGTGCCAGCAGCAAAAGACAGGGTCCGGGCGGCGAGCAGTACTTC
clone size: NA; D gene: NA; J gene: TRBJ2-5; CDR3 length: 14; V gene: TRBV3-1; CDR3 protein: CVSSPQRNQETQYF; CDR3 DNA: TGTGTCAGCAGCCCTCAGCGGAACCAAGAGACCCAGTACTTC